What follows are 13 T cell receptor beta chains derived from one specimen sequenced in a study of tumor-infiltrating lymphocytes in primary liver carcinoma. A constant-region primer primed TCR beta cDNA synthesis from roughly 520 ng of total RNA. A slightly modified ARM-PCR protocol with three nested multiplex PCR rounds produced these TCR beta libraries. Amplification in the first two PCR rounds was performed using TRBV1-TRBV30 forward primers and a C-beta reverse primer for approximately 10 cycles each. TCRdb reprocessed the multiplex PCR reads with MiXCR, giving one entry per CDR3 protein. The sample carries roughly 32,000 distinct CDR3 sequences, roughly 80% recorded once. It was from about 21-30 mg of unsorted bulk tissue that RNA and DNA were co-extracted. The source material was liver tumor tissue from sampling region 4. Described subset: tumor region T4, right-lateral pole. The origin of the receptors is a man aged 40-50 years with primary liver carcinoma and hepatitis B virus infection.

Judged by abundance, this clonotype is medium-sized. The chain has TRBV5-5 and TRBJ1-2, with D hard to call. V was trimmed by 6 bases and J by 1 base, leaving 16 bases between them. Germline CDR1 is SGHKS and CDR2 is YYEKEE (reference sequence). The CDR3 runs to 15 residues. Here the CDR3 reads CASKAEDRYNYGYTF. CDR3 nucleotide sequence: TGTGCCAGCAAAGCAGAGGACCGTTATAACTATGGCTACACCTTC.

This chain links TRBV29-1 with TRBJ1-5, with D tentatively TRBD1 (5 bases). The germline V gene has CDR1 SQVTM and CDR2 ANQGSEA. V gave up 6 bases and J gave up 3 bases, with 12 bases separating them. The CDR3 covers 13 residues. This chain's CDR3 is CSVIRQINQPQHF. In DNA, the CDR3 is TGCAGCGTCATTAGACAGATCAATCAGCCCCAGCATTTT.

This chain uses TRBV6-2 or TRBV6-3 with TRBJ2-7, with unresolved D. This CDR3 has 13 amino acids. The V gene's germline CDR1 is MNHEY and CDR2 SVGEGT. The CDR3 reads CVRSYEVAYEQYF. In nucleotides, the CDR3 is TGTGTCAGGAGTTACGAGGTAGCCTACGAGCAGTACTTC.

Comment on this clonotype: One end of the junction varies from germline; a read error may be responsible. The rearrangement uses TRBV28 and TRBJ2-7; D possibly matches TRBD1 or TRBD2 (5 bases each). Germline V gene data show CDR1 as MDHEN and CDR2 as SYDVKM. The CDR3 has 16 residues. CDR3 region: CTSSTSGHGGSGEQYF. For the CDR3, the DNA is TGTACCAGCAGTACCTCCGGACATGGGGGTAGTGGCGAGCAGTACTTC.

About this clonotype: Since the CDR3 does not end with the conserved phenylalanine or tryptophan, this likely comes from a read error. The rearrangement links TRBV5-4 to TRBJ2-3, with D tentatively TRBD1 or TRBD2 (6 bases each). The CDR3 is 15 amino acids. Per germline, CDR1 SGHNT and CDR2 YYREEE (reference sequence). Here the CDR3 DNA reads TGTGCTAGCAGCTTGGGGGGCCCGAACAGGGATACACAGTATTTG. It specifies CASSLGGPNRDTQYL.

About this clonotype: The conserved closing phenylalanine or tryptophan is absent in this CDR3, likely reflecting a read error. The chain recombines TRBV12-3 or TRBV12-4 with TRBJ2-3; D gene uncertain. This CDR3 spans 14 amino acids. V was pared by 2 bases and J by 5 bases, with 11 bases between. CDR3 DNA sequence: TGTGCCAGCAGTTTATCGGCGCTTAGAGATACGCAGTATCTT. It is translated as CASSLSALRDTQYL.

Concerning this clonotype: The junction differs from germline at one of its ends, possibly a read error. This chain connects TRBV4-2 to TRBJ2-3; the D gene is possibly TRBD1 (5 bases). This CDR3 region has 16 residues. From germline, CDR1 is LGHNA and CDR2 YNFKEQ. This CDR3 reads CTSRQDLGIRGGTQYF. CDR3 DNA sequence: TGTACCAGCAGGCAAGATTTGGGGATTAGGGGCGGTACGCAGTATTTT.

As regards this clonotype: Germline and junction disagree at one end, which may indicate a read error. This chain connects TRBV11-2 to TRBJ2-5; D might be TRBD1 or TRBD2, each matching 5 bases. The germline V gene has CDR1 SGHAT and CDR2 FQNNGV. The CDR3 loop spans 11 amino acids. In DNA form, the CDR3 reads TGTGCCAGCAGTTTGGGGGAGACCCACAACTTC. Translated: CASSLGETHNF. Full variable domain (rest looked up from reference TRBV11-2 and TRBJ2-5): EAGVAQSPRYKIIEKRQSVAFWCNPISGHATLYWYQQILGQGPKLLIQFQNNGVVDDSQLPKDRFSAERLKGVDSTLKIQPAKLEDSAVYLCASSLGETHNFGPGTRLLVL.

J is TRBJ2-3 and V is TRBV6-5; D ambiguous. Germline V gene data show CDR1 as MNHEY and CDR2 as SVGAGI. This CDR3 spans 12 amino acids. CDR3 sequence reads: CGSLQSTDTQYF. The CDR3 DNA reads TGTGGCAGTCTCCAGAGCACAGATACGCAGTATTTT.

Turning to this clonotype: The junction departs from the called germline gene at one end, perhaps through a read error. The CDR3 is CGVEVLDRVDTGELFF. Here the CDR3 DNA reads TGCGGCGTTGAAGTGTTGGACAGGGTGGACACCGGGGAGCTGTTTTTT. The V call is TRBV29-1, the J call TRBJ2-2; TRBD1 matches 8 bases. This CDR3 comprises 16 residues. Germline lookup yields CDR1 SQVTM and CDR2 ANQGSEA.

In its sample, this clonotype was seen once. CDR3 residues: CASSTEGPTYEQYF. For the CDR3, the DNA is TGTGCCAGTAGTACCGAGGGCCCTACCTACGAGCAGTACTTC. This chain links TRBV19 with TRBJ2-7; a weak D match, TRBD2 (5 bases). CDR3 length equals 14 residues. V was trimmed by 4 bases and J by 2 bases, leaving 12 bases between them. The germline V gene encodes CDR1 LNHDA and CDR2 SQIVND (reference sequence).

Concerning this clonotype: Germline is not matched at one junction end, which may reflect a read error. The rearrangement joins TRBV6-2 or TRBV6-3 to TRBJ2-7, with 9 bases that match TRBD2. Germline values: CDR1 MNHEY, CDR2 SVGEGT. This CDR3 has 17 amino acids. The CDR3 nucleotides read TGTGCCAGCAGTTACGATGTGAGGTCTAGCGGGATCTACGATCAGTACTTC. It translates to CASSYDVRSSGIYDQYF.

There are a few counts of this clonotype. V and J are TRBV6-1 and TRBJ2-3; D unresolved. The CDR3 is 13 residues long. Germline V gene data show CDR1 as MNHNS and CDR2 as SASEGT. V shed 8 bases and J shed 2 bases, with 11 bases lying between them. CDR3 in DNA: TGTGCCAGCTGTCGGGCTTACACAGATACGCAGTATTTT. Its protein product is CASCRAYTDTQYF.